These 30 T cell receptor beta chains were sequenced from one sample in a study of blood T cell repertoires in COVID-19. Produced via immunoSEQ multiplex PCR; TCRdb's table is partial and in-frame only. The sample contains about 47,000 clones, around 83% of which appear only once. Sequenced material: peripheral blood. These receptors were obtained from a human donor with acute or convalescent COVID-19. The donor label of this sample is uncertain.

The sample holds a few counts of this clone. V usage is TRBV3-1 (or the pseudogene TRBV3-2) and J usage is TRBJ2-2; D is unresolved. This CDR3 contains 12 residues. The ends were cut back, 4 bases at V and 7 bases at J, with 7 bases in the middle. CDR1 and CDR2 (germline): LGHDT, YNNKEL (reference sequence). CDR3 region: CASSLKLGELFF. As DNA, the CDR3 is TGTGCCAGCAGCCTCAAACTCGGGGAGCTGTTTTTT.

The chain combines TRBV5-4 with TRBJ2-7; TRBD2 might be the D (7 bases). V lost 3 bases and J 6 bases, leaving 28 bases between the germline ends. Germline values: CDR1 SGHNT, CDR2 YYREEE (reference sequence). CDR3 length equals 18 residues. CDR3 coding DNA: TGTGCCAGCAGCTCACCCACACCCGAGGGGGGGGCGTTGGGCGAGCAGTACTTC. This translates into CASSSPTPEGGALGEQYF.

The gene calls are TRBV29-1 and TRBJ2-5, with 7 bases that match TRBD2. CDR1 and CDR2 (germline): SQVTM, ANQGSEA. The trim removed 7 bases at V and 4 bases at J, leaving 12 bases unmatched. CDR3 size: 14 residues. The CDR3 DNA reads TGCAGCGGGGGCCAAGGACTAGGTGGAGAGACCCAGTACTTC. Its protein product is CSGGQGLGGETQYF.

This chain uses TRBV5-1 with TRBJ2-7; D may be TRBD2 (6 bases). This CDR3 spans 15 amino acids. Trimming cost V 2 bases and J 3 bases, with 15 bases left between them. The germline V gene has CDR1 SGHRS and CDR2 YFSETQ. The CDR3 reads CASSFGGAGRYEQYF. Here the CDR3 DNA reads TGCGCCAGCAGCTTCGGAGGGGCAGGCCGCTACGAGCAGTACTTC. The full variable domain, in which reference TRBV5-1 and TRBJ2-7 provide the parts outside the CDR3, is KAGVTQTPRYLIKTRGQQVTLSCSPISGHRSVSWYQQTPGQGLQFLFEYFSETQRNKGNFPGRFSGRQFSNSRSEMNVSTLELGDSALYLCASSFGGAGRYEQYFGPGTRLTVT.

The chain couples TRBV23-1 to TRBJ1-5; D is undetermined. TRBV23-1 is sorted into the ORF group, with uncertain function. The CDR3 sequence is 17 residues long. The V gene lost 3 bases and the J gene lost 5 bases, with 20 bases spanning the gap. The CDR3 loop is CASSHLKEPEEDQPQHF. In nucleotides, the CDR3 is TGCGCCAGCAGTCACCTCAAAGAGCCCGAGGAGGATCAGCCCCAGCATTTT.

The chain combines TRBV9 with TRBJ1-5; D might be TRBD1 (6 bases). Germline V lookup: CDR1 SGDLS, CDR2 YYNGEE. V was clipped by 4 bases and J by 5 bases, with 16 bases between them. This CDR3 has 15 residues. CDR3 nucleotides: TGTGCCAGCAGCTTAACCGGGACACTGGATCAGCCCCAGCATTTT. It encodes CASSLTGTLDQPQHF.

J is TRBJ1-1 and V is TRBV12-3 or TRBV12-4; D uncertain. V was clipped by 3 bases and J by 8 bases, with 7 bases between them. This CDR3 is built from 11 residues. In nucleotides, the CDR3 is TGTGCCAGCAGTTTCGATCGGGAAGCTTTCTTT. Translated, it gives CASSFDREAFF.

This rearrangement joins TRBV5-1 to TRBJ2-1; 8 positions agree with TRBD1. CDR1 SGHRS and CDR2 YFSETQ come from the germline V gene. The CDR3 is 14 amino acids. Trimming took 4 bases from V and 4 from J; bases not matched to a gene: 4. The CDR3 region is CASSQGQEYNEQFF. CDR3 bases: TGCGCCAGCAGCCAGGGACAGGAATACAATGAGCAGTTCTTC. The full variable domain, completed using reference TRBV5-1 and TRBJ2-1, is KAGVTQTPRYLIKTRGQQVTLSCSPISGHRSVSWYQQTPGQGLQFLFEYFSETQRNKGNFPGRFSGRQFSNSRSEMNVSTLELGDSALYLCASSQGQEYNEQFFGPGTRLTVL.

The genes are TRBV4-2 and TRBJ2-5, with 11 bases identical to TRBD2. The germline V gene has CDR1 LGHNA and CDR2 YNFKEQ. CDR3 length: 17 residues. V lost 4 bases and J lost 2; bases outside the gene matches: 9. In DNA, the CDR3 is TGTGCCAGCAGCCGGTCCGAAGGGACTAGCGGACAAGAGACCCAGTACTTC. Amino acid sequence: CASSRSEGTSGQETQYF.

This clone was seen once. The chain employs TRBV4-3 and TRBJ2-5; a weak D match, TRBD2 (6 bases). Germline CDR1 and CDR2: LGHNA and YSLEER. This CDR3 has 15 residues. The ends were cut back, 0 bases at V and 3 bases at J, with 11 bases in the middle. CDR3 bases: TGCGCCAGCAGCCAAGAGGCGGGGAGGAAAGAGACCCAGTACTTC. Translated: CASSQEAGRKETQYF.

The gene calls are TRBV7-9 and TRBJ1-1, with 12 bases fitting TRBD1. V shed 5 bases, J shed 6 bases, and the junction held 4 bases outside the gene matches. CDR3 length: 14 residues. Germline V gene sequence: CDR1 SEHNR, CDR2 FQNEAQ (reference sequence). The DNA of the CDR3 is TGTGCCAGCAGCCGGGACAGGGGGCTGGCTGAAGCTTTCTTT. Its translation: CASSRDRGLAEAFF.

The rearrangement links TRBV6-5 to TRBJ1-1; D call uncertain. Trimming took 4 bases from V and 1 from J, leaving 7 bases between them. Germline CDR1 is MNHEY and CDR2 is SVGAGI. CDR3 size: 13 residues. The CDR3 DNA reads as TGTGCCAGCAGTTTAACAGAGAACACTGAAGCTTTCTTT. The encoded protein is CASSLTENTEAFF.

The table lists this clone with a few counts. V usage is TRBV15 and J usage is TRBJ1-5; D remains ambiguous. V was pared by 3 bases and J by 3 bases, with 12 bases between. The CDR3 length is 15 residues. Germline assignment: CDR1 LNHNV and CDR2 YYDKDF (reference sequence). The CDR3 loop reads CATSRTYGDNQPQHF. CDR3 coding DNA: TGTGCCACCAGCAGGACATATGGTGACAATCAGCCCCAGCATTTT.

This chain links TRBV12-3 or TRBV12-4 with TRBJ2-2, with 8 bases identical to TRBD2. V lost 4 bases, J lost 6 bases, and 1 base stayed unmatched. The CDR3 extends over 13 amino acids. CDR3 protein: CASSWTSPGELFF. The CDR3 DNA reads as TGTGCCAGCAGTTGGACTAGCCCCGGGGAGCTGTTTTTT.

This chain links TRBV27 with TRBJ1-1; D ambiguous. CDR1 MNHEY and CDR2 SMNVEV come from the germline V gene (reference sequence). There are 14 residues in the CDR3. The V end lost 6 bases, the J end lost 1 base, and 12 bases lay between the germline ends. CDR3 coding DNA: TGTGCCAGCAGACCCCCGTTCGGGAACACTGAAGCTTTCTTT. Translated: CASRPPFGNTEAFF.

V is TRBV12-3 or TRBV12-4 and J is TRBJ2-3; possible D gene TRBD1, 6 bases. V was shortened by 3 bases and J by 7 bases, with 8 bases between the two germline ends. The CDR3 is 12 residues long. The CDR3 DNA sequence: TGTGCCAGCAGTTTCACAGGGAATACGCAGTATTTT. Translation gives CASSFTGNTQYF.

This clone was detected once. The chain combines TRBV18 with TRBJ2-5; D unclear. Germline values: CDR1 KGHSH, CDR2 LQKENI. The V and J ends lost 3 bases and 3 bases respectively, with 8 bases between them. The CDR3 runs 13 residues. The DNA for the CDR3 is TGTGCCAGCTCACCTCCGGGTGAAGAGACCCAGTACTTC. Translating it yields CASSPPGEETQYF.

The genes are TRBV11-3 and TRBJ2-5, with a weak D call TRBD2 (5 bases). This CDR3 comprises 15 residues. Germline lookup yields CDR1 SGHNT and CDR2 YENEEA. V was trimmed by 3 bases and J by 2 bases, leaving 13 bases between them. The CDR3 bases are TGTGCCAGCAGCTTCCTGGACTCTACACAAGAGACCCAGTACTTC. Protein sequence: CASSFLDSTQETQYF.

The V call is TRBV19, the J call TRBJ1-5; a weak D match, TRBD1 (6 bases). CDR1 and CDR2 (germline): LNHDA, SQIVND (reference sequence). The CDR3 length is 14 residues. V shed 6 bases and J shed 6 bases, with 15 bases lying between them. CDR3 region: CASRLSGGAQPQHF. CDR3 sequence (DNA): TGTGCCAGTAGGCTATCTGGGGGGGCTCAGCCCCAGCATTTT. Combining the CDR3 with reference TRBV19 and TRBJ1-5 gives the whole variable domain DGGITQSPKYLFRKEGQNVTLSCEQNLNHDAMYWYRQDPGQGLRLIYYSQIVNDFQKGDIAEGYSVSREKKESFPLTVTSAQKNPTAFYLCASRLSGGAQPQHFGDGTRLSIL.

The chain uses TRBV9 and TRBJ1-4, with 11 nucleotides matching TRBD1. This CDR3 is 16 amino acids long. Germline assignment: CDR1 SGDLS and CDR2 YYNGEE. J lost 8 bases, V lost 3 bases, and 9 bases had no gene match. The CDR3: CASSAGGQGVEEKLFF. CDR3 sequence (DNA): TGTGCCAGCAGCGCGGGGGGACAGGGGGTTGAGGAAAAACTGTTTTTT.

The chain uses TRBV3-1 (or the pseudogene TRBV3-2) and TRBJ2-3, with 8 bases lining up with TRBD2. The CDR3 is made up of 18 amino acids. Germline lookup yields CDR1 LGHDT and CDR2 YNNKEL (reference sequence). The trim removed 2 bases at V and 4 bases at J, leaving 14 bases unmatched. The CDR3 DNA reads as TGTGCCAGCAGCCAACCCCGAGTGGCGGGACTAGTGCCAGATACGCAGTATTTT. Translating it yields CASSQPRVAGLVPDTQYF.

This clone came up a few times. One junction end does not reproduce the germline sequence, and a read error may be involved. This CDR3 is CASSPILQLTVLSVPF. The CDR3 coding sequence is TGCGCCAGCAGTCCAATTTTGCAGTTGACAGTTCTATCTGTGCCCTTC. V is TRBV5-1 and J is TRBJ1-2; the D gene is possibly TRBD1 (5 bases). The CDR3 totals 16 residues. Germline loops: CDR1 SGHRS, CDR2 YFSETQ.

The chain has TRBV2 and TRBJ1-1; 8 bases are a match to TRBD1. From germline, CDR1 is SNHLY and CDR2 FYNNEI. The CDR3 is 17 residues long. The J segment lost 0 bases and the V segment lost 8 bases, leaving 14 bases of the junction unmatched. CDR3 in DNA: TGTGCCAGCTCCTCTGGGGCAGGGGGCGCTTTGAACACTGAAGCTTTCTTT. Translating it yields CASSSGAGGALNTEAFF.

In DNA, the CDR3 is TGTGCCAGCGCCCGACAGGGGGGGGTTGAAAAACTGTTTTTT. Amino acid sequence: CASARQGGVEKLFF. V is TRBV2 and J is TRBJ1-4, with TRBD1 matching 9 bases. CDR3 length: 14 residues. The V segment lost 8 bases and the J segment 7 bases; nucleotides outside the gene matches: 8. Germline V lookup: CDR1 SNHLY, CDR2 FYNNEI.

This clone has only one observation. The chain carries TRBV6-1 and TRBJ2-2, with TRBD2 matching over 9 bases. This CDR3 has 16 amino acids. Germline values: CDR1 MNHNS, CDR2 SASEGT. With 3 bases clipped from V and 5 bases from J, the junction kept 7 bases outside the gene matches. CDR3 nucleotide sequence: TGTGCCAGCAGTGATTTGGCGGGAGGGCCTACCGGGGAGCTGTTTTTT. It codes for CASSDLAGGPTGELFF.

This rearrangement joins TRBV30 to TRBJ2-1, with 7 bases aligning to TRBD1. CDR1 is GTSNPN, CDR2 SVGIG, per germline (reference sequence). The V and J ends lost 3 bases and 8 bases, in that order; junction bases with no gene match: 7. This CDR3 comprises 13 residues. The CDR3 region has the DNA TGTGCCTGGAGCAACAGGGGTAGGGATGAGCAGTTCTTC. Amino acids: CAWSNRGRDEQFF.

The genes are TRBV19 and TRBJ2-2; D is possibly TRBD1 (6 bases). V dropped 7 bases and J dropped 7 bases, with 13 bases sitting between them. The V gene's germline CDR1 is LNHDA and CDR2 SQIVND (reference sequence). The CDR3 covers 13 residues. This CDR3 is CASKEQGNGELFF. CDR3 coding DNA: TGTGCCAGTAAGGAACAGGGAAACGGGGAGCTGTTTTTT.

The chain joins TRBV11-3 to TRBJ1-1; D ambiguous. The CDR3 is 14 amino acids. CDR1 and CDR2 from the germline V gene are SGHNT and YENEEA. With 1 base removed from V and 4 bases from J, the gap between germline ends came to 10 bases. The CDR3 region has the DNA TGTGCCAGCAGCTTAGGTGCTCCTACCACTGAAGCTTTCTTT. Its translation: CASSLGAPTTEAFF.

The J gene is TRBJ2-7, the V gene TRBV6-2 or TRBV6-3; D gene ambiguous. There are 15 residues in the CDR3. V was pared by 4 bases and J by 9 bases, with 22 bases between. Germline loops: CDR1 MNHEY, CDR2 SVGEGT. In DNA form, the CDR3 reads TGTGCCAGCAGTTCCGCTTTTCCTTCCAGCACTACGCAGTACTTC. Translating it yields CASSSAFPSSTTQYF.

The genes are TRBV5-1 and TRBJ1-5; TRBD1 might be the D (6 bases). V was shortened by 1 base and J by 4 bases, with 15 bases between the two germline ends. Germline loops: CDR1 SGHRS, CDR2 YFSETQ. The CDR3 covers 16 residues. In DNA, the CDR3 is TGCGCCAGCAGCTTGACGGGACAAGGACTTAATCAGCCCCAGCATTTT. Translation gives CASSLTGQGLNQPQHF.